This TCR beta chain was identified in a study of cytomegalovirus exposure and HLA in healthy donors. The J segment lost 5 bases and the V segment lost 3 bases, leaving 8 bases of the junction unmatched. Germline CDR1 and CDR2: MNHEY and SMNVEV (reference sequence). The CDR3 length is 15 residues. Primers included in the PCR were 60 Vbeta and 13 Jbeta primers. Sequenced by immunoSEQ multiplex PCR; TCRdb stores in-frame clones only, minus some. The table records about 150,000 clones, roughly 63% of them present only once. V is TRBV27 and J is TRBJ2-5; 8 nucleotides match TRBD1. The sample taken for sequencing was PBMCs. The sequence was collected from a woman between 55 and 75 years old in good health and CMV-seropositive. Written as DNA, the CDR3 is TGTGCCAGCAGTTTCGGCCAGGGGGCCGGGGAGACCCAGTACTTC. It is translated as CASSFGQGAGETQYF.